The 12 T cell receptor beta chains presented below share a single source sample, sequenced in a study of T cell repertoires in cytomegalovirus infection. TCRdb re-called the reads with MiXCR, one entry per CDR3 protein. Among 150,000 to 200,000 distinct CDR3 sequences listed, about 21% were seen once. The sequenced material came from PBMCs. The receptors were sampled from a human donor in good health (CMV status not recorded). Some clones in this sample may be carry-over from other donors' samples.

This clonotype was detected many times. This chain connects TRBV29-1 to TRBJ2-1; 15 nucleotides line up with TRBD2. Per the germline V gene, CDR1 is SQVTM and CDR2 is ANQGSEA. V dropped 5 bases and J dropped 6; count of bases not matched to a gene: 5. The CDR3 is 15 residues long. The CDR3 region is CSVPEGLAGGNEQFF. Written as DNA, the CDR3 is TGCAGCGTTCCTGAGGGACTAGCGGGAGGCAATGAGCAGTTCTTC.

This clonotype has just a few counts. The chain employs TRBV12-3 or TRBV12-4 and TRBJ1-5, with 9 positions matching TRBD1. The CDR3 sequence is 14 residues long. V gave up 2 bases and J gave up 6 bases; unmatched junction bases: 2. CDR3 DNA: TGTGCCAGCAGTTTATCGACAGGGGGTCAGCCCCAGCATTTT. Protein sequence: CASSLSTGGQPQHF.

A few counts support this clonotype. The CDR3 region is CASSWEGRSTEAFF. CDR3 DNA: TGTGCCAGCAGCTGGGAGGGCCGGAGCACTGAAGCTTTCTTT. The chain joins TRBV11-3 to TRBJ1-1, with D unresolved. The CDR3 covers 14 residues. Germline V CDR1 and CDR2: SGHNT, YENEEA. Between the trimmed V and J ends, which lost 4 bases and 4 bases, there was a span of 13 bases.

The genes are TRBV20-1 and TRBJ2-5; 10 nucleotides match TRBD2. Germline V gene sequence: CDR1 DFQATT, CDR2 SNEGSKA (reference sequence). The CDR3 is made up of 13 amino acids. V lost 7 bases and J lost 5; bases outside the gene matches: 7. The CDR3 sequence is CSGERGGRETQYF. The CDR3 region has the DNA TGCAGTGGGGAGCGGGGGGGCCGCGAGACCCAGTACTTC.

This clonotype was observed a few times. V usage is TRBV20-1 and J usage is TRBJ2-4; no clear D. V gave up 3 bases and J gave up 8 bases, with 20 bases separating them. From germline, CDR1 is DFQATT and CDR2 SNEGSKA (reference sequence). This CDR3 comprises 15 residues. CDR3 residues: CSARETPNKWDIQYF. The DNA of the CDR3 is TGCAGTGCTAGGGAGACACCCAACAAGTGGGACATTCAGTACTTC.

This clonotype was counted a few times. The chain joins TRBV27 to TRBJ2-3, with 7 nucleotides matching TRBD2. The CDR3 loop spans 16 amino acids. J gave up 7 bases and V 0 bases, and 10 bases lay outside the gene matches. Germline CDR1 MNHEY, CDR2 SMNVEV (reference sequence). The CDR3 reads CASSLSLWGGSNTQYF. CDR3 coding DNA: TGTGCCAGCAGTTTATCGTTATGGGGCGGGAGTAATACGCAGTATTTT.

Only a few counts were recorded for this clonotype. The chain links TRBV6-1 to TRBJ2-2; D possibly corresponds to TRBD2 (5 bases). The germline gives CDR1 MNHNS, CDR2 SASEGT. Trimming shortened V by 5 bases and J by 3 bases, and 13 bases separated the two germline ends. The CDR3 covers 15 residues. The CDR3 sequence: CASSPEWGDTGELFF. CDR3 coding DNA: TGTGCCAGCAGTCCGGAATGGGGAGACACCGGGGAGCTGTTTTTT.

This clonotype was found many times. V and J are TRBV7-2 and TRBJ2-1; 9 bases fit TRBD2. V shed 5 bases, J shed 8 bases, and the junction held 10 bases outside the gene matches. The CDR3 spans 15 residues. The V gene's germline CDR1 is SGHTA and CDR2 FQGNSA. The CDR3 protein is CASSIRGTSNHEQFF. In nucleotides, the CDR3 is TGTGCCAGCAGCATACGCGGGACTAGCAATCATGAGCAGTTCTTC.

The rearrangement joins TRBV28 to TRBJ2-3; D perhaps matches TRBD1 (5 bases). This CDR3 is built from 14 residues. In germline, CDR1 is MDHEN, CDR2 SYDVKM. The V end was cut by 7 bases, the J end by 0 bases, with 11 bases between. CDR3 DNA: TGTGCCAGCATCCAGGGCGGAAGCACAGATACGCAGTATTTT. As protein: CASIQGGSTDTQYF.

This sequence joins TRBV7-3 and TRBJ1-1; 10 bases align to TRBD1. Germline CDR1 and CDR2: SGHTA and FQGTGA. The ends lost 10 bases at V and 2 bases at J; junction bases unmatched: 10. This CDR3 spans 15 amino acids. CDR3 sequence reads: CAIVPGQGINTEAFF. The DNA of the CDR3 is TGTGCCATCGTCCCGGGACAGGGGATCAACACTGAAGCTTTCTTT.

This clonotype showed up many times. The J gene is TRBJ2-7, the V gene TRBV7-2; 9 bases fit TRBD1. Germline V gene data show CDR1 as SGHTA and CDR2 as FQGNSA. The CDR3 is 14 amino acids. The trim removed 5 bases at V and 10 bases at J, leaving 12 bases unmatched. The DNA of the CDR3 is TGTGCCAGCAGCAAAGCGGGAAACAGGGGGCACCAGTACTTC. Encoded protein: CASSKAGNRGHQYF. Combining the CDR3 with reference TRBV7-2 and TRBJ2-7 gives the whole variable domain GAGVSQSPSNKVTEKGKDVELRCDPISGHTALYWYRQSLGQGLEFLIYFQGNSAPDKSGLPSDRFSAERTGGSVSTLTIQRTQQEDSAVYLCASSKAGNRGHQYFGPGTRLTVT.

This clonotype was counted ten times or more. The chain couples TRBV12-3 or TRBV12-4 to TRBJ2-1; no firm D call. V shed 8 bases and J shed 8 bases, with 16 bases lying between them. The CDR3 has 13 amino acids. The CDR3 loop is CASGQLSLDEQFF. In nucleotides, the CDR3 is TGTGCCAGCGGTCAATTAAGTTTGGATGAGCAGTTCTTC.